Each of the 20 T cell receptor beta chains below was sequenced from the same sample in a study of cytomegalovirus exposure and HLA in healthy donors. PCR primers comprised 60 Vbeta and 13 Jbeta primers. Assay used: immunoSEQ multiplex PCR; TCRdb lists only in-frame clones, some missing. The table lists roughly 180,000 clones, more than 65% of them singletons. The specimen sequenced was PBMCs. The receptors shown here come from a girl aged 5 to 17 in good health and CMV-seropositive.

This clone is a singleton in its sample. V gene TRBV30 combines with J gene TRBJ1-6; no definite D call. CDR1 is GTSNPN and CDR2 is SVGIG in the germline V gene (reference sequence). V lost 4 bases and J lost 0, with 10 bases in between. CDR3 length: 15 residues. CDR3 loop: CAWTDYSSYNSPLHF. CDR3 DNA sequence: TGTGCCTGGACGGACTATAGCTCCTATAATTCACCCCTCCACTTT.

The chain joins TRBV5-8 to TRBJ2-5; 7 bases match TRBD2. V gave up 7 bases and J gave up 0 bases; unmatched junction bases: 12. Germline V lookup: CDR1 SGHTS, CDR2 YDEGEE. The CDR3 runs to 16 residues. DNA for the CDR3: TGTGCCAGCCGCTCCGGGGGAGGGGTTTACCAAGAGACCCAGTACTTC. Its protein is CASRSGGGVYQETQYF.

This clone showed up just a few times. The chain is built from TRBV7-9 and TRBJ2-5; the D gene is possibly TRBD2 (7 bases). The CDR3 totals 16 residues. Trimming shortened V by 5 bases and J by 4 bases, and 20 bases separated the two germline ends. Germline CDR1 reads SEHNR; CDR2 reads FQNEAQ (reference sequence). Written as DNA, the CDR3 is TGTGCCAGCAGCACCAGCGGCGCGGGGGCTCGAGAGACCCAGTACTTC. It is translated as CASSTSGAGARETQYF. Using reference TRBV7-9 and TRBJ2-5 for the parts outside the CDR3, the full variable domain is DTGVSQNPRHKITKRGQNVTFRCDPISEHNRLYWYRQTLGQGPEFLTYFQNEAQLEKSRLLSDRFSAERPKGSFSTLEIQRTEQGDSAMYLCASSTSGAGARETQYFGPGTRLLVL.

This rearrangement joins TRBV6-1 to TRBJ1-6, with 10 bases that match TRBD1. The germline CDR1 and CDR2 sequences are MNHNS and SASEGT. This CDR3 has 16 amino acids. V lost 2 bases, J lost 9 bases, and 7 bases stayed unmatched. The CDR3 spells CASSEKVTGGFSPLHF. The CDR3 coding sequence is TGTGCCAGCAGTGAAAAGGTGACAGGGGGCTTTTCACCCCTCCACTTT.

This clone appeared a single time. The chain recombines TRBV9 with TRBJ1-6; 9 bases align to TRBD1. Losses at the gene ends were 0 bases for V and 7 bases for J; bases not matched to a gene: 2. In germline, CDR1 is SGDLS, CDR2 YYNGEE. The CDR3 consists of 15 residues. This CDR3 is CASSVGGQGNSPLHF. The CDR3 DNA follows: TGTGCCAGCAGCGTAGGCGGACAGGGGAATTCACCCCTCCACTTT.

The chain couples TRBV6-1 to TRBJ1-2, with D hard to call. Germline V gene lookup returns CDR1 MNHNS and CDR2 SASEGT. V was trimmed by 3 bases and J by 5 bases, leaving 7 bases between them. The CDR3 spans 12 residues. In DNA, the CDR3 is TGTGCCAGCAGTGAGGGAGTTTATGGCTACACCTTC. Protein sequence: CASSEGVYGYTF.

The chain links TRBV4-3 to TRBJ1-1; no reliable D call. This CDR3 comprises 15 residues. The V and J ends lost 4 bases and 3 bases respectively, with 15 bases between them. Germline V gene lookup returns CDR1 LGHNA and CDR2 YSLEER. The CDR3 DNA is TGCGCCAGCAGCCTCTCGCAGGCCGGGGACACTGAAGCTTTCTTT. Protein product: CASSLSQAGDTEAFF.

CDR3 amino acids: CASGPPFSGGDQPQHF. The CDR3 DNA reads TGTGCTAGTGGCCCCCCCTTTTCGGGGGGAGATCAGCCCCAGCATTTT. The chain carries TRBV12-5 and TRBJ1-5; possibly TRBD1 for D (5 bases). From germline, CDR1 is LGHNT and CDR2 FRNRAP. V was trimmed by 6 bases and J by 5 bases, leaving 20 bases between them. This CDR3 spans 16 amino acids.

The chain uses TRBV6-5 and TRBJ1-1, with 7 bases that match TRBD1. Germline CDR1 reads MNHEY; CDR2 reads SVGAGI. V was clipped by 6 bases and J by 4 bases; unmatched bases: 8. This CDR3 has 14 amino acids. CDR3 DNA: TGTGCCAGCAGCGCCGACAGGGCGGTCACTGAAGCTTTCTTT. It codes for CASSADRAVTEAFF.

The chain uses TRBV29-1 and TRBJ2-4; 8 nucleotides line up with TRBD1. The trim removed 6 bases at V and 7 bases at J, leaving 8 bases unmatched. Germline V CDR1 and CDR2: SQVTM, ANQGSEA. The CDR3 contains 13 residues. The CDR3 spells CSVSPTGVNIQYF. CDR3 DNA: TGCAGCGTATCTCCGACAGGGGTCAACATTCAGTACTTC. Full variable domain (missing parts from reference TRBV29-1 and TRBJ2-4): SAVISQKPSRDICQRGTSLTIQCQVDSQVTMMFWYRQQPGQSLTLIATANQGSEATYESGFVIDKFPISRPNLTFSTLTVSNMSPEDSSIYLCSVSPTGVNIQYFGAGTRLSVL.

This chain joins TRBV5-4 and TRBJ2-7; the match to TRBD2 covers 14 bases. Germline V gene sequence: CDR1 SGHNT, CDR2 YYREEE (reference sequence). The V segment lost 0 bases and the J segment 2 bases; nucleotides outside the gene matches: 4. The CDR3 loop spans 17 amino acids. As DNA, the CDR3 is TGTGCCAGCAGCTTGGGGACTAGCGGGGGGCCCGCCTACGAGCAGTACTTC. As protein: CASSLGTSGGPAYEQYF.

This clone was counted once. The rearrangement links TRBV30 to TRBJ1-5, with D perhaps TRBD1 (6 bases). V lost 3 bases and J lost 7, with 13 bases in between. CDR1 is GTSNPN, CDR2 SVGIG, per germline (reference sequence). CDR3 length equals 13 residues. CDR3 region: CAWSTGSEQPQHF. CDR3 coding DNA: TGTGCCTGGAGCACAGGGTCGGAACAGCCCCAGCATTTT. The full variable domain, with the rest looked up from reference TRBV30 and TRBJ1-5, is SQTIHQWPATLVQPVGSPLSLECTVEGTSNPNLYWYRQAAGRGLQLLFYSVGIGQISSEVPQNLSASRPQDRQFILSSKKLLLSDSGFYLCAWSTGSEQPQHFGDGTRLSIL.

The chain couples TRBV19 to TRBJ2-7; 8 bases line up with TRBD1. Germline-derived CDR1 and CDR2 are LNHDA and SQIVND (reference sequence). V lost 3 bases and J lost 1; bases outside the gene matches: 2. This CDR3 spans 14 amino acids. The CDR3: CASSIQGASYEQYF. CDR3 nucleotide sequence: TGTGCCAGTAGTATTCAGGGGGCATCCTACGAGCAGTACTTC. The full variable domain, rest sourced from reference TRBV19 and TRBJ2-7, is DGGITQSPKYLFRKEGQNVTLSCEQNLNHDAMYWYRQDPGQGLRLIYYSQIVNDFQKGDIAEGYSVSREKKESFPLTVTSAQKNPTAFYLCASSIQGASYEQYFGPGTRLTVT.

The rearrangement links TRBV7-9 to TRBJ1-1, with D unclear. The V gene's germline CDR1 is SEHNR and CDR2 FQNEAQ (reference sequence). V lost 3 bases to trimming and J lost 1 base, with 12 bases between them. The CDR3 totals 15 residues. This CDR3 reads CASSFPEAPNTEAFF. The CDR3 coding sequence is TGTGCCAGCAGCTTCCCGGAGGCCCCGAACACTGAAGCTTTCTTT. Complete variable domain (other parts from reference TRBV7-9 and TRBJ1-1): DTGVSQNPRHKITKRGQNVTFRCDPISEHNRLYWYRQTLGQGPEFLTYFQNEAQLEKSRLLSDRFSAERPKGSFSTLEIQRTEQGDSAMYLCASSFPEAPNTEAFFGQGTRLTVV.

The chain links TRBV9 to TRBJ2-3; D not resolved. CDR3 length: 13 amino acids. Trimming cost V 4 bases and J 3 bases, with 9 bases left between them. CDR1 and CDR2 (germline): SGDLS, YYNGEE. CDR3 sequence (DNA): TGTGCCAGCAGCTCGGAGAATACAGATACGCAGTATTTT. Protein: CASSSENTDTQYF.

CDR3 nucleotide sequence: TGCGCCAGCAGCCAAGATCTGGGACAGACCGAGGCCCAGCATTTT. This gives the protein CASSQDLGQTEAQHF. The chain combines TRBV4-3 with TRBJ1-5, with 7 positions matching TRBD1. This CDR3 contains 15 residues. Germline V gene sequence: CDR1 LGHNA, CDR2 YSLEER. V lost 0 bases to trimming and J lost 11 bases; unmatched junction nucleotides: 10.

Here the CDR3 reads CASSPWDRATEAFF. CDR3 bases: TGTGCCAGCAGTCCGTGGGACAGGGCCACTGAAGCTTTCTTT. The rearrangement uses TRBV27 and TRBJ1-1; 9 bases fit TRBD1. Trimming took 5 bases from V and 4 from J; bases not matched to a gene: 5. There are 14 residues in the CDR3. Germline CDR1 MNHEY, CDR2 SMNVEV (reference sequence).

The rearrangement uses TRBV6-1 and TRBJ1-5; tentatively, D is TRBD1 (5 bases). V gave up 11 bases and J gave up 7 bases, with 21 bases separating them. Germline-derived CDR1 and CDR2 are MNHNS and SASEGT. This CDR3 has 14 residues. CDR3 coding DNA: TGTGCCTCGGGCGGGGTGGGGGAGGCCCAGCCCCAGCATTTT. Translation: CASGGVGEAQPQHF.

J is TRBJ1-6 and V is TRBV9, with unresolved D. The CDR3 length is 14 residues. Germline values: CDR1 SGDLS, CDR2 YYNGEE. Trimming removed 0 bases from V and 7 bases from J, with 8 bases in between. The CDR3 DNA reads as TGTGCCAGCAGCGTAGCGGTGATCAATTCACCCCTCCACTTT. Translation gives CASSVAVINSPLHF.

The rearrangement joins TRBV11-3 to TRBJ1-1, with D uncertain. V lost 2 bases and J lost 1, with 5 bases in between. The CDR3 spans 13 residues. The V gene's germline CDR1 is SGHNT and CDR2 YENEEA. The CDR3 nucleotides read TGTGCCAGCAGCTTATCAGGGAACACTGAAGCTTTCTTT. Its translation is CASSLSGNTEAFF.